The next 3 T cell receptor beta chains were all read from a single sample in a study of immune cell composition in non-small cell lung cancer (dated by TCRdb to about 2017). Normal lung samples were non-adjacent lung tissue taken as far from the tumour as possible, at least 3 cm away, from the same patient. The library was obtained by the immunoSEQ multiplex PCR assay. Not all clones reach the TCRdb copy of this immuneACCESS table, which keeps in-frame sequences only. Checked studies attribute under half of the gap to unresolved V genes and leave the rest unexplained. The sample table records 4,000 to 5,000 clones; around 68% of these occur just once. In total, the top ten clones hold about 9% of the sample. Sequenced material: non-adjacent lung tissue. These receptors were collected from a human donor with non-small cell lung cancer.

This chain links TRBV28 with TRBJ1-2, with D possibly being TRBD1 (5 bases). Germline assignment: CDR1 MDHEN and CDR2 SYDVKM. Between the trimmed V and J ends, which lost 6 bases and 2 bases, there was a span of 10 bases. The CDR3 consists of 13 residues. The CDR3 DNA is TGTGCCAGCAGCTCGGGGGGGAACTATGGCTACACCTTC. This sequence encodes CASSSGGNYGYTF.

The chain carries TRBV15 and TRBJ1-1; D is unclear. The V end lost 0 bases, the J end lost 1 base, and 6 bases lay between the germline ends. The CDR3 has 14 amino acids. The V gene's germline CDR1 is LNHNV and CDR2 YYDKDF (reference sequence). The CDR3 reads CATSREPGNTEAFF. The CDR3 DNA reads as TGTGCCACCAGCAGAGAACCAGGGAACACTGAAGCTTTCTTT.

The chain links TRBV7-8 to TRBJ2-6, with 8 bases aligning to TRBD1. The CDR3 loop spans 16 amino acids. Losses at the gene ends were 5 bases for V and 3 bases for J; bases not matched to a gene: 6. CDR1 and CDR2 (germline): SGHVS, FQNEAQ. The CDR3 DNA sequence: TGTGCCAGCAGCCCACGACAGGGGTTTGGGGCCAACGTCCTGACTTTC. Translation: CASSPRQGFGANVLTF.